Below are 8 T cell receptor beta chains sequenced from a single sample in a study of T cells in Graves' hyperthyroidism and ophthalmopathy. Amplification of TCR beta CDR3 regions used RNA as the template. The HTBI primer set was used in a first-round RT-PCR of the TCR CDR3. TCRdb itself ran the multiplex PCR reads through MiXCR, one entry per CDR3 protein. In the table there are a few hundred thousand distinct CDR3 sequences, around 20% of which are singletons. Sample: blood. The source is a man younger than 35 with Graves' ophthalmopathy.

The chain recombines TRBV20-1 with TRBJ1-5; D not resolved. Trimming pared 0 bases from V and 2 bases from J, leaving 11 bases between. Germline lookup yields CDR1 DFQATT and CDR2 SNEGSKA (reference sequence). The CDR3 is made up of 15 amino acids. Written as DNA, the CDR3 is TGCAGTGCTAGAGAGGGATCTCTGGGCAATCAGCCCCAGCATTTT. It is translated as CSAREGSLGNQPQHF.

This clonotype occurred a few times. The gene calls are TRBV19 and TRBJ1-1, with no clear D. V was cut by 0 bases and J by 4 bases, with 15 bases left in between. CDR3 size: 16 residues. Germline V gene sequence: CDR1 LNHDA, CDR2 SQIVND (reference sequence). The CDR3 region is CASSIDQVRPSTEAFF. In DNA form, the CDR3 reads TGTGCCAGTAGTATAGATCAGGTTCGACCGTCCACTGAAGCTTTCTTT.

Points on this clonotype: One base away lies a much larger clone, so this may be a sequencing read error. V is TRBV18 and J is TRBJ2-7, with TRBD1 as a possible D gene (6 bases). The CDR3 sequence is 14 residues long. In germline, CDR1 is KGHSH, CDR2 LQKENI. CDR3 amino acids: CVSSPPDRFYEQYF. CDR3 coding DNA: TGTGTCAGCTCACCACCCGACAGGTTCTACGAGCAGTACTTC.

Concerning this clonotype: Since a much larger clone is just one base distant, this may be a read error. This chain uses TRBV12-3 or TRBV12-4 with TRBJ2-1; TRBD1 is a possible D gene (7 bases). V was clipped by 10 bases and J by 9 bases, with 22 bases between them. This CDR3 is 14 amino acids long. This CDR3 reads CATTRGRGAGEQFF. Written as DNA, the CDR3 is TGTGCCACCACGAGGGGCAGGGGGGCGGGTGAGCAGTTCTTC.

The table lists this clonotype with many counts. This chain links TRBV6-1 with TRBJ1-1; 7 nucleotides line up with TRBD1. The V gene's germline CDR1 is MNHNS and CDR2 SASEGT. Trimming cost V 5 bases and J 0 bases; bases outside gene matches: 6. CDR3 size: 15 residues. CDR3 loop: CASSPETGLNTEAFF. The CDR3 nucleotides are TGTGCCAGCAGTCCCGAGACAGGGCTGAACACTGAAGCTTTCTTT.

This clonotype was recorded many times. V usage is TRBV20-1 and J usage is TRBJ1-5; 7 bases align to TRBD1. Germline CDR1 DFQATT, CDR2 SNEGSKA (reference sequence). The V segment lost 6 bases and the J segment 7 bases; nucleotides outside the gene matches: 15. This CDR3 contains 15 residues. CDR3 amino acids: CSASRGTVGGQPQHF. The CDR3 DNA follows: TGCAGTGCCAGCCGAGGGACAGTTGGCGGCCAGCCCCAGCATTTT.

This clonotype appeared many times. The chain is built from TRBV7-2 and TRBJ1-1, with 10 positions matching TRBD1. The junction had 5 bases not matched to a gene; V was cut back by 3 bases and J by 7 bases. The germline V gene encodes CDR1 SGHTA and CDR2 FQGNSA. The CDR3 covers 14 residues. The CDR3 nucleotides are TGTGCCAGCAGCTTTTGGGGACAGGGGAATGAAGCTTTCTTT. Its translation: CASSFWGQGNEAFF.

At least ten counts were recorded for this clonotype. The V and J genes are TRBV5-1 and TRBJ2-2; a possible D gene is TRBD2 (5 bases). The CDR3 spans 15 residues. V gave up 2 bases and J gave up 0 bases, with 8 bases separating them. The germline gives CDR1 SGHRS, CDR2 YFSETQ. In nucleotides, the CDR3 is TGCGCCAGCAGCTTAGCGGCCGCGAACACCGGGGAGCTGTTTTTT. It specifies CASSLAAANTGELFF. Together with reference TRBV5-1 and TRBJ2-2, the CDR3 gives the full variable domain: KAGVTQTPRYLIKTRGQQVTLSCSPISGHRSVSWYQQTPGQGLQFLFEYFSETQRNKGNFPGRFSGRQFSNSRSEMNVSTLELGDSALYLCASSLAAANTGELFFGEGSRLTVL.